The rows below give T cell receptor beta chains drawn from one sample of a study of blood T cell repertoires in COVID-19. The method was immunoSEQ multiplex PCR; TCRdb's version includes in-frame clones alone and lacks a portion of them. The repertoire consists of some 64,000 clones, with 72% occurring once and the leading ten covering 4.8%. Sample: peripheral blood. The receptors come from a woman in her 70s with COVID-19, enrolled during active disease. Both conserved end residues are part of each CDR3. The order of the fields is V gene, CDR3 length, clone size, J gene, CDR3 protein. Size tells how often a clone was seen (once, few, many) or the class of an expanded clone, and some rows leave it out.

>TRBV29-1|14|few|TRBJ2-1
CSVEPLLSYNEQFF
>TRBV6-5|14|-|TRBJ1-1
CASSYSAQNTEAFF
>TRBV7-2|15|-|TRBJ1-2
CASLRYGGQGDGYTF
>TRBV5-1|14|-|TRBJ1-3
CASSGGASGNTIYF
>TRBV29-1|16|few|TRBJ2-1
CSTLAGGRGGYNEQFF
>TRBV9|17|-|TRBJ2-2
CASSVAGALSNVGELFF
>TRBV11-2|14|few|TRBJ1-1
CASSSVRGNTEAFF
>TRBV19|17|few|TRBJ2-1
CASSSPGQGGPYNEQFF
>TRBV5-4|17|few|TRBJ2-7
CASSFDSGGSSSYEQYF
>TRBV13|15|-|TRBJ2-3
CASSRPSGLRDTQYF
>TRBV18|14|-|TRBJ2-7
CASSPRDSSYEQYF
>TRBV7-9|16|-|TRBJ2-1
CASRPRAGGPENEQFF
>TRBV27|14|once|TRBJ1-2
CASSWTGGVYGYTF
>TRBV19|16|-|TRBJ2-1
CASSDPGTSGYNEQFF
>TRBV19|14|few|TRBJ1-5
CASTALRGNQPQHF
>TRBV19|16|-|TRBJ1-4
CASHGTGVATNEKLFF
>TRBV5-1|14|-|TRBJ2-1
CASSPDYAYNEQFF
>TRBV2|16|-|TRBJ2-1
CASRETSGSSYNEQFF
>TRBV6-2/TRBV6-3|13|-|TRBJ2-1
CASSYSSGNEQFF
>TRBV10-3|13|-|TRBJ1-6
CAITPGGNSPLHF
>TRBV25-1|14|-|TRBJ1-5
CASSDSGRNQPQHF
>TRBV6-6|14|-|TRBJ1-5
CASRPGTGEQPQHF
>TRBV6-6|15|few|TRBJ1-5
CASTYQAGGNQPQHF
>TRBV23-1|14|-|TRBJ1-5
CASSHQRDNQPQHF
>TRBV2|12|few|TRBJ2-7
CASKRANYEQYF
>TRBV6-2/TRBV6-3|15|-|TRBJ1-2
CASSQGGDTNYGYTF
>TRBV19|13|-|TRBJ2-1
CASSPRQYNEQFF
>TRBV18|15|once|TRBJ2-1
CASSPVPGQVTEQFF
>TRBV27|15|-|TRBJ2-1
CASSPTSGNYNEQFF
>TRBV7-6|15|-|TRBJ1-1
CASSLRAGMNTEAFF
>TRBV12-5|14|-|TRBJ1-4
CASGSDSVIGKLFF
>TRBV2|15|-|TRBJ2-1
CASSKTSGGYNEQFF
>TRBV3-1/TRBV3-2|15|-|TRBJ1-2
CASSQAGRGLYGYTF
>TRBV27|14|once|TRBJ2-3
CASRPGLAGVTQYF
>TRBV27|16|-|TRBJ2-1
CASSLRLAGGHTEQFF